This section outlines one TCR beta chain sequence together with its context. No antigen is known for it. The data were taken from a study of T cell repertoires in cytomegalovirus infection. The wider study: Alongside well-studied HLA-B-restricted CMV epitopes, recently identified HLA-C-restricted CMV epitopes were also used. Through public TCR beta signatures, both CMV infection and matching HLA type were indicated.

TCRdb independently ran MiXCR on the reads; one entry per CDR3 protein. The table shows 900,000 to 950,000 distinct CDR3 sequences, with more than 25% occurring only once. General observations from the study: HLA-C-restricted CMV clonotypes gave the most frequent clonotype in two of eight donors.

Unmatched junction bases numbered 11, after V lost 5 bases and J lost 9 bases. The CDR3 length is 15 residues. Germline lookup yields CDR1 MNHEY and CDR2 SVGEGT. This chain connects TRBV6-2 or TRBV6-3 to TRBJ2-4; 9 bases align to TRBD1. Sequences were derived from cultured CD8+ T cells from PBMCs, sampled from culture after CMV antigen stimulation. This clonotype was sampled from a human donor in good health (CMV status not recorded). Some clones in this sample may be carry-over from other donors' samples. The CDR3 loop is CASSPRDRVRGIQYF. The CDR3 DNA follows: TGTGCCAGCAGTCCGAGGGACAGGGTGAGAGGCATTCAGTACTTC.